The 11 T cell receptor beta chains given below trace back to one sample, sequenced in a study of cytomegalovirus exposure and HLA in healthy donors. PCR involved 60 Vbeta and 13 Jbeta primers. Profiling relied on immunoSEQ multiplex PCR, and the TCRdb table lists in-frame clones only, not all of them. Of 60,000 to 70,000 clones listed, roughly 77% were seen once; the top ten hold around 4.2%. Sequenced: PBMCs. Receptors originate from a woman between 25 and 40 years old in good health and CMV-seronegative.

The chain joins TRBV6-1 to TRBJ1-1, with D possibly TRBD1 on 5 matching bases. V was trimmed by 2 bases and J by 3 bases, leaving 10 bases between them. The CDR3 length is 14 residues. Germline V lookup: CDR1 MNHNS, CDR2 SASEGT. The CDR3 region is CASSEFQGYTEAFF. Here the CDR3 DNA reads TGTGCCAGCAGTGAATTTCAGGGATACACTGAAGCTTTCTTT.

The chain combines TRBV10-1 with TRBJ1-1; 9 nucleotides line up with TRBD1. This CDR3 comprises 13 residues. V was pared by 4 bases and J by 8 bases, with 5 bases of the junction left unmatched. Per germline, CDR1 WNHNN and CDR2 SYGVQD (reference sequence). CDR3 in amino acids: CASSAGTGKEAFF. In nucleotides, the CDR3 is TGCGCCAGCAGTGCCGGGACAGGGAAGGAAGCTTTCTTT.

The chain has TRBV15 and TRBJ2-5, with 9 bases identical to TRBD2. Germline values: CDR1 LNHNV, CDR2 YYDKDF (reference sequence). The CDR3 spans 15 residues. The ends lost 9 bases at V and 5 bases at J; junction bases unmatched: 13. The CDR3 sequence: CATGVAGASGETQYF. The CDR3 bases are TGTGCCACTGGCGTAGCGGGAGCCTCTGGGGAGACCCAGTACTTC.

The rearrangement links TRBV28 to TRBJ1-6; D unresolved. The V gene lost 7 bases and the J gene lost 8 bases, with 12 bases spanning the gap. Germline-derived CDR1 and CDR2 are MDHEN and SYDVKM. CDR3 length equals 13 residues. The CDR3 sequence: CASILDRDSPLHF. CDR3 in DNA: TGTGCCAGCATTCTAGACCGAGATTCACCCCTCCACTTT.

This chain connects TRBV7-9 to TRBJ1-2, with D unresolved. CDR1 SEHNR and CDR2 FQNEAQ come from the germline V gene (reference sequence). Trimming took off 4 bases at V and 1 base at J, with 10 bases between the two ends. The CDR3 consists of 14 residues. The CDR3: CASSSFPHNYGYTF. CDR3 in DNA: TGTGCCAGCAGCTCCTTCCCACATAACTATGGCTACACCTTC. Combining the CDR3 with reference TRBV7-9 and TRBJ1-2 gives the whole variable domain DTGVSQNPRHKITKRGQNVTFRCDPISEHNRLYWYRQTLGQGPEFLTYFQNEAQLEKSRLLSDRFSAERPKGSFSTLEIQRTEQGDSAMYLCASSSFPHNYGYTFGSGTRLTVV.

This chain joins TRBV4-1 and TRBJ2-7; the match to TRBD1 covers 9 bases. V trimming: 0 bases; J trimming: 9 bases; junction bases outside the gene matches: 12. Germline loops: CDR1 MGHRA, CDR2 YSYEKL. The CDR3 has 16 amino acids. CDR3 loop: CASSQDGLGQGRVQYF. The CDR3 bases are TGCGCCAGCAGCCAAGATGGCCTGGGACAGGGCAGAGTGCAGTACTTC.

The rearrangement uses TRBV15 and TRBJ2-7, with 9 positions matching TRBD2. The CDR3 contains 15 residues. CDR1 is LNHNV and CDR2 is YYDKDF in the germline V gene (reference sequence). The V and J ends lost 7 bases and 4 bases, in that order; junction bases with no gene match: 11. CDR3 residues: CATKLEREAGYEQYF. CDR3 coding DNA: TGTGCCACCAAACTCGAGCGGGAGGCAGGGTACGAGCAGTACTTC.

The CDR3 protein is CASSLGASGGSDIQYF. The CDR3 DNA is TGTGCCAGCAGTTTAGGGGCTAGCGGAGGATCGGACATTCAGTACTTC. This rearrangement joins TRBV28 to TRBJ2-4, with 7 bases lining up with TRBD2. Germline-derived CDR1 and CDR2 are MDHEN and SYDVKM. The CDR3 has 16 residues. The trim removed 2 bases at V and 8 bases at J, leaving 12 bases unmatched.

V usage is TRBV13 and J usage is TRBJ2-1; the match to TRBD2 covers 11 bases. This CDR3 has 16 residues. The ends lost 4 bases at V and 6 bases at J; junction bases unmatched: 8. The germline gives CDR1 PRHDT, CDR2 FYEKMQ (reference sequence). DNA for the CDR3: TGTGCCAGCAGCTCCGGTAGCGGGAGGGCGAGCAATGAGCAGTTCTTC. Translated: CASSSGSGRASNEQFF.

The chain combines TRBV15 with TRBJ2-1; D remains unclear. This CDR3 has 13 amino acids. Trimming removed 0 bases from V and 10 bases from J, with 10 bases in between. CDR1 and CDR2 from the germline V gene are LNHNV and YYDKDF (reference sequence). DNA for the CDR3: TGTGCCACCAGCAGAGAAGTCGGGTGGGAGCAGTTCTTC. Its translation is CATSREVGWEQFF.

This clone was found a few times. J is TRBJ2-1 and V is TRBV28; TRBD2 matches 8 bases. Unmatched junction bases numbered 6, after V lost 6 bases and J lost 5 bases. Per the germline V gene, CDR1 is MDHEN and CDR2 is SYDVKM. This CDR3 is built from 14 residues. CDR3 sequence: CASSPPGGHNEQFF. Written as DNA, the CDR3 is TGTGCCAGCAGCCCCCCGGGGGGGCACAATGAGCAGTTCTTC.